The 8 T cell receptor beta chains presented below share a single source sample, sequenced in a study of OX40 agonist ivuxolimab in advanced cancers. Assay used: immunoSEQ multiplex PCR; TCRdb lists only in-frame clones, some missing. The sample has roughly 62,000 clones; roughly 88% are singletons. This specimen consisted of CD4+ or CD8+ T cells sorted from blood, obtained in a trial of the OX40 agonist ivuxolimab. The receptors were gathered from an adult with an advanced solid tumor such as melanoma, head and neck, liver or kidney cancer.

The CDR3 here is CAISESANTGELFF. In nucleotides, the CDR3 is TGTGCCATCAGTGAGTCTGCGAACACCGGGGAGCTGTTTTTT. The rearrangement links TRBV10-3 to TRBJ2-2, with D unresolved. Trimming cost V 0 bases and J 0 bases, with 2 bases left between them. The germline gives CDR1 ENHRY, CDR2 SYGVKD. This CDR3 has 14 amino acids.

The V call is TRBV19, the J call TRBJ1-5; TRBD1 might be the D (6 bases). Germline assignment: CDR1 LNHDA and CDR2 SQIVND (reference sequence). Between the trimmed V and J ends, which lost 6 bases and 5 bases, there was a span of 17 bases. The CDR3 is made up of 15 amino acids. This CDR3 reads CASRTRGGADQPQHF. CDR3 sequence (DNA): TGTGCCAGTAGAACAAGGGGGGGCGCAGATCAGCCCCAGCATTTT.

The chain's CDR3 is CASSQGQPTEAFF. CDR3 sequence (DNA): TGTGCCAGCTCACAGGGACAGCCCACTGAAGCTTTCTTT. The chain recombines TRBV18 with TRBJ1-1; 7 nucleotides line up with TRBD1. The J segment lost 4 bases and the V segment lost 4 bases, leaving 3 bases of the junction unmatched. Germline lookup yields CDR1 KGHSH and CDR2 LQKENI. The CDR3 is 13 residues long.

The CDR3 loop is CSAPGGNQETQYF. CDR3 DNA: TGCAGCGCCCCAGGCGGAAACCAAGAGACCCAGTACTTC. This chain joins TRBV29-1 and TRBJ2-5; no reliable D call. Between the trimmed V and J ends, which lost 7 bases and 0 bases, there was a span of 12 bases. Germline assignment: CDR1 SQVTM and CDR2 ANQGSEA. The CDR3 is made up of 13 amino acids.

This clone came up a few times. The chain is built from TRBV6-1 and TRBJ1-5; D uncertain. CDR3 length: 14 amino acids. Trimming shortened V by 3 bases and J by 2 bases, and 8 bases separated the two germline ends. Germline CDR1 reads MNHNS; CDR2 reads SASEGT. The CDR3 region has the DNA TGTGCCAGCAGTGAGAGTATGGGCAATCAGCCCCAGCATTTT. Protein: CASSESMGNQPQHF.

V is TRBV18 and J is TRBJ2-7; TRBD2 matches 8 bases. CDR1 and CDR2 from the germline V gene are KGHSH and LQKENI. The junction had 5 bases not matched to a gene; V was cut back by 3 bases and J by 4 bases. The CDR3 has 14 amino acids. The CDR3 region is CASSPGTSSYEQYF. For the CDR3, the DNA is TGTGCCAGCTCACCCGGGACTAGTTCTTACGAGCAGTACTTC.

The V gene is TRBV6-1, the J gene TRBJ2-1; either TRBD1 or TRBD2 may fit D (6 bases each). Between the trimmed V and J ends, which lost 6 bases and 9 bases, there was a span of 12 bases. The germline V gene has CDR1 MNHNS and CDR2 SASEGT. This CDR3 comprises 12 residues. The chain's CDR3 is CASSLRGGEQFF. CDR3 DNA: TGTGCCAGCAGCCTCAGGGGAGGTGAGCAGTTCTTC.

The chain has TRBV2 and TRBJ1-1; no firm D call. This CDR3 is 13 amino acids long. Per germline, CDR1 SNHLY and CDR2 FYNNEI. With 5 bases removed from V and 5 bases from J, the gap between germline ends came to 12 bases. The CDR3 sequence is CASSFERGTEAFF. CDR3 sequence (DNA): TGTGCCAGCAGTTTTGAACGAGGGACTGAAGCTTTCTTT. The full variable domain, in which reference TRBV2 and TRBJ1-1 provide the parts outside the CDR3, is EPEVTQTPSHQVTQMGQEVILRCVPISNHLYFYWYRQILGQKVEFLVSFYNNEISEKSEIFDDQFSVERPDGSNFTLKIRSTKLEDSAMYFCASSFERGTEAFFGQGTRLTVV.